This TCR beta chain was identified during a study of identical twins. TCRdb re-called the 5' RACE reads through MiXCR, storing one row per CDR3 protein. This sample has approximately 590,000 distinct CDR3 sequences, with roughly 9.9% found just once. V gave up 3 bases and J gave up 5 bases; unmatched junction bases: 6. The CDR3 has 15 residues. The same sample was also studied in work on yellow fever vaccine responses in identical twins.

Specimen: PBMCs. The chain carries TRBV12-3 or TRBV12-4 and TRBJ1-5, with 8 bases aligning to TRBD1. This receptor was identified in a woman between 18 and 29 years old in good health. In DNA form, the CDR3 reads TGTGCCAGCAGTTTTCACTCAGGGGGCGATCAGCCCCAGCATTTT. It is translated as CASSFHSGGDQPQHF.